These 5 T cell receptor beta chains were all obtained from the same sample, sequenced in a study of control samples from healthy donors and cancer patients. Profiling relied on immunoSEQ multiplex PCR, and the TCRdb table lists in-frame clones only, not all of them. The table lists under 200,000 clones, about 93% of them singletons, with roughly 0.7% in the top ten. Sequenced sample: blood. The receptors here all came from a woman in her 30s in good health.

The rearrangement joins TRBV3-1 (or the pseudogene TRBV3-2) to TRBJ1-2, with TRBD1 identical over 7 bases. V was clipped by 4 bases and J by 8 bases; unmatched bases: 7. The CDR3 has 13 amino acids. Germline V gene data show CDR1 as LGHDT and CDR2 as YNNKEL (reference sequence). The CDR3, as DNA: TGTGCCAGCAGCCCACGACAGGGTTACGGCTACACCTTC. Its translation is CASSPRQGYGYTF.

The chain is built from TRBV6-5 and TRBJ2-7, with a weak D call TRBD2 (5 bases). From germline, CDR1 is MNHEY and CDR2 SVGAGI. Trimming stripped 6 bases from V and 3 bases from J, with 18 bases between. The CDR3 is made up of 15 amino acids. The DNA of the CDR3 is TGTGCCAGCAGCGCCCTTTCGGACTTCAACTACGAGCAGTACTTC. Protein: CASSALSDFNYEQYF.

The J gene is TRBJ1-4, the V gene TRBV4-3; D gene uncertain. Trimming took 0 bases from V and 8 from J, leaving 10 bases between them. From germline, CDR1 is LGHNA and CDR2 YSLEER. The CDR3 covers 14 residues. The CDR3 loop reads CASSQDSAGEKLFF. The CDR3 nucleotides are TGCGCCAGCAGCCAAGATTCCGCAGGAGAAAAACTGTTTTTT.

The chain has TRBV7-9 and TRBJ2-7; possibly TRBD1 for D (5 bases). This CDR3 has 14 amino acids. The germline V and J ends were trimmed by 5 bases and 1 base, with 12 bases remaining between them. Germline CDR1 is SEHNR and CDR2 is FQNEAQ (reference sequence). The CDR3 here is CASSPARASYEQYF. The CDR3 bases are TGTGCCAGCAGCCCCGCCAGGGCATCCTACGAGCAGTACTTC.

The chain has TRBV6-2 or TRBV6-3 and TRBJ2-5; a weak D match, TRBD1 (6 bases). The V gene lost 4 bases and the J gene lost 5 bases, with 17 bases spanning the gap. CDR1 MNHEY and CDR2 SVGEGT come from the germline V gene. This CDR3 is built from 15 residues. CDR3 DNA sequence: TGTGCCAGCAGTTCACACAGGGATCCACGGGAGACCCAGTACTTC. Its protein is CASSSHRDPRETQYF.